This TCR beta chain was obtained from a study of blood T cells in healthy people across ages. This CDR3 is built from 14 residues. The V end was cut by 4 bases, the J end by 10 bases, with 14 bases between. Germline V lookup: CDR1 MDHEN, CDR2 SYDVKM. Details on this clonotype: Its cognate antigen is unknown.

Study-wide results and caveats: Naive and antigen-experienced cells could not be conclusively compared, given unsorted PBMCs.

A second PCR of 7 to 11 cycles used a sample-barcoded 5' primer and a J-beta primer mix. TCRdb redid the calling of the 5' RACE reads with MiXCR, one entry per CDR3 protein. The sample lists over 600,000 distinct CDR3 sequences, around 50% occurring once. The clonotype was recovered from a man aged 40-50 years in good health. Input material: blood. This chain links TRBV28 with TRBJ1-6, with a weak D call TRBD1 (5 bases). The DNA for the CDR3 is TGTGCCAGCAGTTGGGGCGCCGGAGAGTCACCCCTCCACTTT. Its translation: CASSWGAGESPLHF.